This TCR beta chain was recovered during a study of blood T cell repertoires in COVID-19. About the research overall: The United States, Italy and Spain supplied acute and convalescent COVID-19 samples. Sources were T cells, B-cell-depleted T cells, or PBMCs; the material itself was cDNA or gDNA.

In the study's own analysis: Amplification with reference gene primers provided the estimates of nucleated cell counts. Libraries were prepared by immunoSEQ multiplex PCR; TCRdb keeps only in-frame clonotypes and omits some of them. Clonal size and the V and J genes are those of that table, whereas D and trimming came from the DNA. The sample lists roughly 250,000 clones; about 88% were seen once. The participants were between about 18 and 100 years old and came from roughly 25 US areas. The sample taken for sequencing was PBMCs or T cells enriched from blood (not recorded which). This clonotype originated in a woman between 45 and 60 years old who had recovered from COVID-19.

This CDR3 reads CASSPGRTAGTGELFF. As DNA, the CDR3 is TGTGCCAGCAGCCCCGGGAGAACGGCCGGGACCGGGGAGCTGTTTTTT. The chain employs TRBV11-2 and TRBJ2-2; the D gene is possibly TRBD2 (6 bases). Trimming cost V 5 bases and J 5 bases, with 18 bases left between them. CDR1 and CDR2 (germline): SGHAT, FQNNGV. This CDR3 has 16 residues.